This entry is about one TCR beta chain. The antigen it recognizes is unknown. Base qualities are not at hand, and no much larger clone is one base apart. Blood samples for TCR beta sequencing were given by related transplant donors. Nuclei Lysis Solution was used to extract genomic DNA from fresh or cryopreserved unfractionated peripheral blood mononuclear cells. The data were taken from a study of T cell clonotyping in hematopoietic cell transplantation (dated by TCRdb to about 2021). Regarding the complete study: A total of some 130 blood samples were gathered in the study from roughly 40 consecutive transplant recipients along with their related donors. Recruitment of patients ran from 2015 to early 2017, and follow-up continued until September 2020 or until death.

General conclusions and limits of the study: The sample size was limited, and CD4 and CD8 repertoire contributions could not be separated because cells were not sorted. Donor and pretransplant recipient Inverse Simpson Index values predicted broader posttransplant TCR repertoire diversity. A decrease in recipient TCR diversity was observed after transplant, and a progressive increase in pathologically expanded clonotypes was seen from day 30 to day 180. Just a small fraction of recipient repertoires overlapped with donor repertoires, and more than 95% appeared de novo at the given depth.

The immunoSEQ assay, a bias-controlled multiplex PCR using V- and J-specific primers, was used to amplify TCR beta CDR3 regions from genomic DNA. In a second PCR step, a proprietary barcode and Illumina adapter sequences were attached to the CDR3 amplicons. An Illumina MiSeq instrument was used for sequencing of the CDR3 libraries. Processing in the source paper ran as follows. Export and quality control were performed with immunoSEQ Analyzer 3.0, and downstream analyses were performed with R Bioconductor and Immunarch. Repertoire metrics were calculated using only productive rearrangements within the normalized downsampled data set. Pathologically expanded clonotypes were defined as those larger than 5 templates in the normalized cohort. The Inverse Simpson Index was used to measure repertoire diversity. To capture all clonotypes, CMV-specificity analyses were performed on the non-normalized data set. Drawn from immuneACCESS, this table holds only the in-frame rearrangements with V and J called that TCRdb kept. Clones are partly lost; checked studies trace under half to an unresolved V gene and leave the rest unexplained. The D gene and trimming were derived from the DNA, and the V and J assignments and clone size from that table. The sample data list 15,000 to 20,000 clones, and about 90% of these were observed just once. The ten largest clones take up 5% to 6% of the sample.

The sample comprised peripheral blood mononuclear cells. This receptor was obtained from a man in his forties in good health. Some clones in this sample may be carry-over from other donors' samples.

In nucleotide form, the sequence is TGTGCCAGCAGTTACAAAGTCGCGGCCGGGGGTCAAGAGACCCAGTACTTC. Its coded protein is CASSYKVAAGGQETQYF. The sequence joins TRBV7-2 to TRBJ2-5; TRBD2 is a weak D gene call, 6 bases matching. As encoded in the germline V gene, CDR1 is SGHTA while CDR2 is FQGNSA. From its cysteine to its phenylalanine, the CDR3 spans 17 amino acids. Here the CDR3 DNA is all that survives: 51 bases in frame from base 1. Deletion took 6 bases off V and 2 bases off J, with a span of 22 bases between the germline ends.